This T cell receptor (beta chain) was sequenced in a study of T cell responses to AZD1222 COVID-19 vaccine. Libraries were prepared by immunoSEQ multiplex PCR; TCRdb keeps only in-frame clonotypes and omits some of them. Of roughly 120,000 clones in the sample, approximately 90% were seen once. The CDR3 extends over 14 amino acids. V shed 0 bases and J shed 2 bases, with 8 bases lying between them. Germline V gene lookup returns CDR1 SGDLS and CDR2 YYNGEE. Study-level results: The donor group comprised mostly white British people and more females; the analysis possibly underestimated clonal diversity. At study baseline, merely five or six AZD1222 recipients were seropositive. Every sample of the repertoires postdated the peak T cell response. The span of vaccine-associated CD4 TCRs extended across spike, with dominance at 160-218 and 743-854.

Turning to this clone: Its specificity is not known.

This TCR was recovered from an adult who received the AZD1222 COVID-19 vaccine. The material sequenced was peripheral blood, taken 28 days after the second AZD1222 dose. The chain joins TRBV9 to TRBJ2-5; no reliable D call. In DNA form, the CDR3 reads TGTGCCAGCAGCGTAGGGCAGGATCAAGAGACCCAGTACTTC. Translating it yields CASSVGQDQETQYF.